Given below is one TCR beta chain in context. Its antigen is unknown. Trimming took off 2 bases at V and 4 bases at J, with 12 bases between the two ends. The CDR3 length is 15 residues. Germline-derived CDR1 and CDR2 are KGHSH and LQKENI. The investigators made TCR beta cDNA from approximately 0.5 ug total RNA, using a constant-region primer. Sequencing libraries for TCR beta derived from three nested multiplex PCR rounds that used slightly modified ARM-PCR. Each of the first two PCR rounds ran around 10 cycles with TRBV1-TRBV30 forward and C-beta reverse primers. From the multiplex PCR reads, TCRdb called clonotypes with MiXCR, one entry per CDR3 protein. Among 85,000 to 100,000 distinct CDR3 sequences listed, approximately 68% were seen once. Both RNA and DNA were isolated together from about 20-30 mg of bulk tissue that had not been sorted. Primary liver carcinoma, confirmed by histopathology, was surgically resected.

This record comes from a study of tumor-infiltrating lymphocytes in primary liver carcinoma. Turning to the study itself: Patients, male and female, were 30 to 69 years old. Staging of the tumors gave T1-T3 N0M0, with widths of roughly 4 to 10 cm.

Study-level findings and limits: Tumor samples exhibited a significantly greater top-250-clone fraction than blood samples (p = 0.039).

The material sequenced was tumor-adjacent normal liver tissue. The receptor comes from a man aged 40-49 years with primary liver carcinoma and hepatitis B virus infection. This chain connects TRBV18 to TRBJ2-1; tentative D call: TRBD2 (6 bases). In nucleotides, the CDR3 is TGTGCCAGCTCACCAGAGGGACTTACTTACAATGAGCAGTTCTTC. It is translated as CASSPEGLTYNEQFF.